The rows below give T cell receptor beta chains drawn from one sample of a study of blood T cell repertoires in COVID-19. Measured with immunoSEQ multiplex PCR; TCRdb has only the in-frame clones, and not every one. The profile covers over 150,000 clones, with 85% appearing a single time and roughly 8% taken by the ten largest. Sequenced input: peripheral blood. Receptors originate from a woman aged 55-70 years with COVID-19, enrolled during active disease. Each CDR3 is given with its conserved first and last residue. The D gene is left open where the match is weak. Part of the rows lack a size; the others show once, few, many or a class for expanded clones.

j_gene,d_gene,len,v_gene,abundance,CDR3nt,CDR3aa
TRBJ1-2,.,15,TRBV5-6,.,TGTGCCAGCAGCTCGGGTCCGGGGAAGAACTATGGCTACACCTTC,CASSSGPGKNYGYTF
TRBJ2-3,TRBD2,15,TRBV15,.,TGTGCCACCAGCCGGCCTCGGGGGGGCACAGATACGCAGTATTTT,CATSRPRGGTDTQYF
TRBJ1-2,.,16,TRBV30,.,TGTGCCTGGAGTGTCAGAACAGGGACCATAAACTATGGCTACACCTTC,CAWSVRTGTINYGYTF
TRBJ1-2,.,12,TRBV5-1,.,TGCGCCAGCAGTCGAACAGGGACGGGCTACACCTTC,CASSRTGTGYTF
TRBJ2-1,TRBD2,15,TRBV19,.,TGTGCCAGTAGTACTGGGACTAGCGGGAGCTATGAGCAGTTCTTC,CASSTGTSGSYEQFF
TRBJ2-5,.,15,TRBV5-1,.,TGCGCCAGCAGCTCAACTACTCGGACAACAGAGACCCAGTACTTC,CASSSTTRTTETQYF
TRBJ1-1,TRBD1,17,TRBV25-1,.,TGTGCCAGCAGTGAATCCGCCCGGACAGGGAGATACACTGAAGCTTTCTTT,CASSESARTGRYTEAFF
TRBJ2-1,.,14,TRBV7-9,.,TGTGCCAGCAGCCCAGGGAATCCGGACAATGAGCAGTTCTTC,CASSPGNPDNEQFF
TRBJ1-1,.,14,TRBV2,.,TGTGCCAGCTTACAGGGAGTTACGCCGGGTGAAGCTTTCTTT,CASLQGVTPGEAFF
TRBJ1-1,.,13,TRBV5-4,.,TGTGCCAGCAGCGACCTAGCGCCTGGGGAAGCTTTCTTT,CASSDLAPGEAFF
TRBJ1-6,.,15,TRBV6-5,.,TGTGCCAGCAGTATGACTGGGGACGGAGGGTCACCCCTCCACTTT,CASSMTGDGGSPLHF
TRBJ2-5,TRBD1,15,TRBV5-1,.,TGCGCCAGCAGCTTGGCCTCTCAGGGGGCAGAGACCCAGTACTTC,CASSLASQGAETQYF
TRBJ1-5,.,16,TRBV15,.,TGTGCCACCAGCAGAGACCCATCCCGGAGCAATCAGCCCCAGCATTTT,CATSRDPSRSNQPQHF
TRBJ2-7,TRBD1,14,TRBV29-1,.,TGCAGCGTGGCGACAGGGGCAAGGTTGGGAGAGCAGTACTTC,CSVATGARLGEQYF
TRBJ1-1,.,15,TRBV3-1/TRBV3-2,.,TGTGCCAGCAGCCCCCTCAGGCCGCAGAACACTGAAGCTTTCTTT,CASSPLRPQNTEAFF
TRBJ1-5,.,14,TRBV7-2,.,TGTGCCAGCAGCTTACGTAGCGGGAATCAGCCCCAGCATTTT,CASSLRSGNQPQHF
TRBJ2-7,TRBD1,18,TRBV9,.,TGTGCCAGCAGCCCAACAGCTCATACAGGGGGAGGCTCCTACGAGCAGTACTTC,CASSPTAHTGGGSYEQYF
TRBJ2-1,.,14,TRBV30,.,TGTGCCTGGAGAGCCAGGTCGCTCTACAATGAGCAGTTCTTC,CAWRARSLYNEQFF
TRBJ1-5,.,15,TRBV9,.,TGTGCCAGCAGCGTAGATCCAGATGGCAATCAGCCCCAGCATTTT,CASSVDPDGNQPQHF
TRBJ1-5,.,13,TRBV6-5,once,TGTGCCAGCAGTTCGCAGGAAAATCAGCCCCAGCATTTT,CASSSQENQPQHF
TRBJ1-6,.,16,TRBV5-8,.,TGTGCCAGCAGCTTGTCAAGGGGCCCCTATAATTCACCCCTCCACTTT,CASSLSRGPYNSPLHF
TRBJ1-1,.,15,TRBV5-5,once,TGTGCCAGCAGCTGGGGACGGGACATGAACACTGAAGCTTTCTTT,CASSWGRDMNTEAFF
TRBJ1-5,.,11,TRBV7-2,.,TGTGCCAGCAGCGTCAGGGGCCGGATCTATTTT,CASSVRGRIYF
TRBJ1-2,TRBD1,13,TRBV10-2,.,TGCGCCAGCAGTGACAGGGGGCGCGGTGGCTACACCTTC,CASSDRGRGGYTF
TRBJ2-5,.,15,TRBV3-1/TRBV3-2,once,TGTGCCAGCAGCCAAAGGAGGGGTAGCACAGAGACCCAGTACTTC,CASSQRRGSTETQYF
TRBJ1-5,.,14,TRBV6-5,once,TGTGCCAGCTCAACCGCCTACAGGGATCAGCCCCAGCATTTT,CASSTAYRDQPQHF
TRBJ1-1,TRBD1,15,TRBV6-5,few,TGTGCCAGCAGTTCCACAGGGGGTGGGGACACTGAAGCTTTCTTT,CASSSTGGGDTEAFF
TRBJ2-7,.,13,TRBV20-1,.,TGCAGTGCTAGTTGGGTCGGGGACTACGAGCAGTACTTC,CSASWVGDYEQYF
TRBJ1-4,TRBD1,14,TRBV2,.,TGTGCCAGCTCAACCCAGGGGGCGCGTGAAAAACTGTTTTTT,CASSTQGAREKLFF
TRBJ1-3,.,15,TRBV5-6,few,TGTGCCAGCAGCTTGGGCCGGGGTTACGGAAACACCATATATTTT,CASSLGRGYGNTIYF
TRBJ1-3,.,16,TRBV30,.,TGTGCCTGGAGAAATGGAGGGGCCAGCTCTGGAAACACCATATATTTT,CAWRNGGASSGNTIYF
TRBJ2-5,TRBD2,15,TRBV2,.,TGTGCCAGCAGCACTAGCGGGAGGAGGGGAGAGACCCAGTACTTC,CASSTSGRRGETQYF
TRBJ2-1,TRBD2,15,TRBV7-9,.,TGTGCCAGCAGCTTAGATGGCGGGAGGGCCAATGAGCAGTTCTTC,CASSLDGGRANEQFF
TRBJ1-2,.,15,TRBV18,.,TGTGCCAGCTCACCAGCCGGAGTAGGCCTCTATGGCTACACCTTC,CASSPAGVGLYGYTF
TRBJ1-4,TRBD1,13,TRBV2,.,TGTGCCAGCAGTAGGGACAGGGAGGGAAAACTGTTTTTT,CASSRDREGKLFF
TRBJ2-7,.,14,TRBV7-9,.,TGTGCCAGCAGCCCCGTAAGCAGGTCCTACGAGCAGTACTTC,CASSPVSRSYEQYF
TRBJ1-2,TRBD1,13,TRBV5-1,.,TGCGCCAGCAGCCCGGACAGGGCCTATGGCTACACCTTC,CASSPDRAYGYTF
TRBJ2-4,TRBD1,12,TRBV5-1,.,TGCGCCAGCAGCAGACAGGGTGGCATTCAGTACTTC,CASSRQGGIQYF
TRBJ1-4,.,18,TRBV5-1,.,TGCGCCAGCAGCTTGGCCTCCCACGAATTGAGAACTAATGAAAAACTGTTTTTT,CASSLASHELRTNEKLFF
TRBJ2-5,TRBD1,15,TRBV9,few,TGTGCCAGCAGCGTGATGGGACAGGGATACGAGACCCAGTACTTC,CASSVMGQGYETQYF
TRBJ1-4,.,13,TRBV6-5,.,TGTGCCAGCAAACGGACTGTTAATGAAAAACTGTTTTTT,CASKRTVNEKLFF
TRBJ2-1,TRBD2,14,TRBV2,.,TGTGCCAGCAGGGATAGCGGGATTAACAATGAGCAGTTCTTC,CASRDSGINNEQFF